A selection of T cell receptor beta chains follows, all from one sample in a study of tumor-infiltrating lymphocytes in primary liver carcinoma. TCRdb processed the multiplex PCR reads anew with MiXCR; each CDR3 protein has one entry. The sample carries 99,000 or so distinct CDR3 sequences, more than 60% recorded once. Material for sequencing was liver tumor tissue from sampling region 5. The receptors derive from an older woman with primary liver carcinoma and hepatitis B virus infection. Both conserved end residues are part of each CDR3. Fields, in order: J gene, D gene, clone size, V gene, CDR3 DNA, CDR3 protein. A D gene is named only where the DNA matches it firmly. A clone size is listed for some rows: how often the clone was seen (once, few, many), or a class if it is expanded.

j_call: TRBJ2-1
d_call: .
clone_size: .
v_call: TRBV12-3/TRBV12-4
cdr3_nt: TGTAACATCAGTTCAGGGGTTCACAATGAGCAGTTCTTC
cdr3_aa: CNISSGVHNEQFF

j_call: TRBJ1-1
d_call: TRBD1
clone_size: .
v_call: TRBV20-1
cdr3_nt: TGCAGTGCTAGAGTCCCAGGGGGCCTGAACACTGAAGCTTTCTTT
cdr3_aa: CSARVPGGLNTEAFF

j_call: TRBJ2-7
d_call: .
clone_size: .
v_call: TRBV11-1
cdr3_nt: TGTACCTGCAGCCCTCGGACAGCAGGACTACGCGAACAGTACTTC
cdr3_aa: CTCSPRTAGLREQYF

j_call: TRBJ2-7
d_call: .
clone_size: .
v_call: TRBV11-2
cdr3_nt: TGTGCCAGCAGCTCTCCGAGCGGAGGCCCCTACGAGCAGTACTTC
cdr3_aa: CASSSPSGGPYEQYF

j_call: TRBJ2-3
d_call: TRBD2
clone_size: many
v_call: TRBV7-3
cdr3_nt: TGTGCCAGCAGAGGGGGAATGGCGGGAGGGCTGGATACGCAGTATTTT
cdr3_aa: CASRGGMAGGLDTQYF

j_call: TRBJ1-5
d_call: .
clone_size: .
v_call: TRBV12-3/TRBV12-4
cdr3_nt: TGTGCCAGCAGTCTGGGTGTGGGTCAGCCCCAGCATTTT
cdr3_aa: CASSLGVGQPQHF

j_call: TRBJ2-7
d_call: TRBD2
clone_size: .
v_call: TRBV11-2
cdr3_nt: TGTGCCGGCGCCCCGAGACTAGCAAGGGAGCAGTACTTC
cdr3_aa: CAGAPRLAREQYF

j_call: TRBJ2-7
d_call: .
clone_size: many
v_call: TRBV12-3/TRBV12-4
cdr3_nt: TGTGCCAGCAGTTTGTTACAGGGTGGCTACGAGCAGTACTTC
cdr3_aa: CASSLLQGGYEQYF

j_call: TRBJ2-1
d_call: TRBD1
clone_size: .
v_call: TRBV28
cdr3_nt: TGTGCCAGCAGTTTACACCAGGGGGCTAACAATAATGAGCAGTTCTTC
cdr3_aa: CASSLHQGANNNEQFF

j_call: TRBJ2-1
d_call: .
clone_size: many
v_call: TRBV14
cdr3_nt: TGTGCCAGCAGCCAAACGTTAGTGCAGTTCTTC
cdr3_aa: CASSQTLVQFF

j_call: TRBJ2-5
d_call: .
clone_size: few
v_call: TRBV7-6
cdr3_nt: TGTGCCAGCAGCCGCGAACGGGGGGCGGCGGACTTC
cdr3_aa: CASSRERGAADF

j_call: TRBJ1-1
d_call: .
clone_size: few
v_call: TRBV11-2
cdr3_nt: TGTGCCAGCAACTTCCGACAAGCTGGAGCTTTCTTT
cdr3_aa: CASNFRQAGAFF

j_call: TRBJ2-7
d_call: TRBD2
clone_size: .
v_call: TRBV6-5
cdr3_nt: TGTGCCAACAGTTACCAACCGGTAGCGGGACCCTACGAGCAGTGCTTC
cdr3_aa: CANSYQPVAGPYEQCF

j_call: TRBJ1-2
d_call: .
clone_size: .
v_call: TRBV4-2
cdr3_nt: TGTGCCAGCAGCCTTACTGCGGGGGCTGATAACTATGAATACACCTTC
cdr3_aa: CASSLTAGADNYEYTF

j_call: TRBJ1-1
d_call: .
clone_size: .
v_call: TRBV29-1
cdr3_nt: TGCAGCGTTGAAAGAGGGAGTAACACTGAAGCTTTCTTT
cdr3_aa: CSVERGSNTEAFF

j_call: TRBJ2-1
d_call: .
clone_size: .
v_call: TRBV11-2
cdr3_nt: TGTGCCTGCAGCTTAGAAGCTAGTGTGCAGTTCTTC
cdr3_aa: CACSLEASVQFF

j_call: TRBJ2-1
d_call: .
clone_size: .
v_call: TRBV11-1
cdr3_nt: TGTGCTAGCAGCACGGGGCTTAGATCCTACAATGAGCAGTTCTTC
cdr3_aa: CASSTGLRSYNEQFF

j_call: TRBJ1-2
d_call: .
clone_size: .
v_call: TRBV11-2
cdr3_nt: TGTGCCAGGAGCCCGACCCATAACTATGTCTACACTTTC
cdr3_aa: CARSPTHNYVYTF

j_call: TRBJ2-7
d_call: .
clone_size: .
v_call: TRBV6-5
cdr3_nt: TGTGCCAGCAGTTCTTCCGGGACCCGAACCTACGAGCAGTACTTC
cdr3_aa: CASSSSGTRTYEQYF

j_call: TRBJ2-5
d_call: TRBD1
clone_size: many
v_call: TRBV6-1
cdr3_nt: TGTGCCAGCAGTGAAGAAACAGGGGGCGCGGAGACCCAGTACTTC
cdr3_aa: CASSEETGGAETQYF

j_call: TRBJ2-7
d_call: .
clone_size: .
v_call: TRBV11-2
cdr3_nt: TGTGCCAGCAGCCGTGTGGGACTGCAATCCTACGAGCAGTACTTC
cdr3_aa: CASSRVGLQSYEQYF

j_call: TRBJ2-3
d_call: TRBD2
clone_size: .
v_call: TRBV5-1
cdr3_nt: TGCGCCAACAGCTTGGAAGGCGGGAGGGCCAGCCAGTATTTT
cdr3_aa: CANSLEGGRASQYF

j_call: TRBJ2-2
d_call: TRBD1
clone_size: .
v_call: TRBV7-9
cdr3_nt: TGTGCCAGCAGCTCACGAGACACAGGGGTGCTGTTTTTT
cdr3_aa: CASSSRDTGVLFF

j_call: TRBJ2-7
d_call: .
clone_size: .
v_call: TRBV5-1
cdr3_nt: TGCGCCAGCAGCCTGTATATTAGAACCTACGAGCAGTACTTC
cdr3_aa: CASSLYIRTYEQYF

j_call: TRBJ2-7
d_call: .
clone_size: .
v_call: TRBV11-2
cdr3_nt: TGTGCCAGCAGCTGGGGGAGGCAGGGGGAGCAGTACTTC
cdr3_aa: CASSWGRQGEQYF

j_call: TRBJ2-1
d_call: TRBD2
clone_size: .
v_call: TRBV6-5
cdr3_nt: TGTGCCAGCAGCCTTCTAGCGGGAGAACGGAATGAGCAGTTATTC
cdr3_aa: CASSLLAGERNEQLF

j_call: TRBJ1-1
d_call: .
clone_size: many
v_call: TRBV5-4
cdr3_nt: TGTGCCAGCAGCTGGCCCGGGGGACCGGGCACTGAAGCTTTCTTT
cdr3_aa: CASSWPGGPGTEAFF

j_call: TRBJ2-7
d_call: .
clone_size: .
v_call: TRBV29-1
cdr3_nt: TGCAGCGTTGAGTGGCAAGGGGCCGGCGAGCGGTACTTC
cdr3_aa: CSVEWQGAGERYF

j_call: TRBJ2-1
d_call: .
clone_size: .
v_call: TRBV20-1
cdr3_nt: TGCAGTGCCCCGAGTGGCAGACCTGAGCAGTGCTTC
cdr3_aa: CSAPSGRPEQCF

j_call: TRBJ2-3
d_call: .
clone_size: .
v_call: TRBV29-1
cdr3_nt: TGCAGCGTTGTCGACGGGACGGTGACAACTACGCAGTATTTT
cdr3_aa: CSVVDGTVTTTQYF

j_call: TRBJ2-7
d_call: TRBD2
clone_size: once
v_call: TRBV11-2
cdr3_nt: TGCGTCAGGAGCCCCGACTTCCCTCGGGAGGGCTCCTACGAGCAGTACTTC
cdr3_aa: CVRSPDFPREGSYEQYF

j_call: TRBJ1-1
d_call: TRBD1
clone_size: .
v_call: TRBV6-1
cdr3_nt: TGTGCCAACAGGGGTACTCTATGGTACGCTGAAGTTTTCTTT
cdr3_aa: CANRGTLWYAEVFF

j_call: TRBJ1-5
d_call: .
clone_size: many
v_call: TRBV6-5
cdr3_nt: TGTGCCAGCAGTTCTTATCAGGGACAGCCCCAGCATTTT
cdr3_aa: CASSSYQGQPQHF